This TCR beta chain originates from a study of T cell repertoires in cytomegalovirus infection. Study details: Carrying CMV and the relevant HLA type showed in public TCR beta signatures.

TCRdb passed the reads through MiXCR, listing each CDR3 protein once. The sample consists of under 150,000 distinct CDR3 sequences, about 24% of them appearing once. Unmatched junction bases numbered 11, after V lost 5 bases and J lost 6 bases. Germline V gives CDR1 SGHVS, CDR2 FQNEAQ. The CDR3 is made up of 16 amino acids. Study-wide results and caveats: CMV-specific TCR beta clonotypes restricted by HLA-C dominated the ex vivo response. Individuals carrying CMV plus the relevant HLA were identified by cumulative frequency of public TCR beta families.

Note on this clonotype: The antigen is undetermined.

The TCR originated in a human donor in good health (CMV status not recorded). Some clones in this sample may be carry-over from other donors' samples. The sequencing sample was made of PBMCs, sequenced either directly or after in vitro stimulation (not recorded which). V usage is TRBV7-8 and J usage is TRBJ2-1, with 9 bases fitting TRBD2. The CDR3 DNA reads TGTGCCAGCAGCGTGGGACTAGCTCGAAGTGGCAATGAGCAGTTCTTC. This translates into CASSVGLARSGNEQFF. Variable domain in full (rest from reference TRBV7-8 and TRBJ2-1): GAGVSQSPRYKVAKRGQDVALRCDPISGHVSLFWYQQALGQGPEFLTYFQNEAQLDKSGLPSDRFFAERPEGSVSTLKIQRTQQEDSAVYLCASSVGLARSGNEQFFGPGTRLTVL.